This TCR beta chain was captured in a study of identical twins. With template switching, a universal primer site was added, and the cDNA carried unique molecular identifiers. TCRdb recomputed calls from the 5' RACE reads with MiXCR, one row per CDR3 protein. Altogether 1,800,000 or so distinct CDR3 sequences are present, more than 30% being singletons, with the ten largest covering 0.25% to 0.3%. With V trimmed by 5 bases and J by 9 bases, 7 bases remained unmatched. Germline CDR1 reads MDHEN; CDR2 reads SYDVKM. This CDR3 has 15 residues. On this clonotype itself: Its antigen is not identified.

Study-wide results and caveats: Twins' excess sharing was less marked for out-of-frame beta sequences. Abundant beta clonotypes from cord blood had fewer insertions, unlike memory repertoires, which showed none. Out-of-frame alpha sequences shared by twins showed excess low generation probability.

This sequence originates from a newborn girl in good health. J is TRBJ2-1 and V is TRBV28, with TRBD2 identical over 13 bases. The sequenced sample was cord blood. This CDR3 reads CASSPLAGGRGEQFF. CDR3 sequence (DNA): TGTGCCAGCAGTCCACTAGCGGGAGGGCGTGGTGAGCAGTTCTTC.